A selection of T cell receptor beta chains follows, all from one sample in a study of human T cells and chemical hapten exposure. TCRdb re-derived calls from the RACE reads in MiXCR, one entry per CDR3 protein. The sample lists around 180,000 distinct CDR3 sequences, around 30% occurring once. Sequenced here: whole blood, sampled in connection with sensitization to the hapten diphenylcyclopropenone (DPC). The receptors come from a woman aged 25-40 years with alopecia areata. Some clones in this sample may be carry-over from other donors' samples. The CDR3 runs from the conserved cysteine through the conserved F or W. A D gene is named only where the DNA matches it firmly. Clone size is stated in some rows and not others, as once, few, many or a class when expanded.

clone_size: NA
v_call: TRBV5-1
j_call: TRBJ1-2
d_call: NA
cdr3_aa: CASSSPSGNHGYTF
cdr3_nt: TGCGCCAGCAGCTCTCCTTCAGGGAACCATGGCTACACCTTC

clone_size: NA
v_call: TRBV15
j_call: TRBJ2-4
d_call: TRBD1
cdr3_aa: CATSRDKGADGIQYF
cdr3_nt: TGTGCCACCAGCAGAGATAAGGGGGCAGACGGGATTCAGTACTTC

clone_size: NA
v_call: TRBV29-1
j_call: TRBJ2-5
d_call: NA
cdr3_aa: CSASVAQETQYF
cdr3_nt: TGCAGCGCCTCTGTCGCGCAAGAGACCCAGTACTTC

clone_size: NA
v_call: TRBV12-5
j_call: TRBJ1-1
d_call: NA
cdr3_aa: CASGPTQGPAFF
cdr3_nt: TGTGCTAGTGGACCGACACAGGGACCGGCTTTCTTT

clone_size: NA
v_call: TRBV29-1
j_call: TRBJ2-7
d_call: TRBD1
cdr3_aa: CSVEVGRGYEQYF
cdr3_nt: TGCAGCGTTGAAGTGGGCAGGGGGTACGAGCAGTACTTC

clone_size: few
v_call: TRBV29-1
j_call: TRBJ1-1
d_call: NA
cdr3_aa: CSVEFWQMNTEAFF
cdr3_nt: TGCAGCGTTGAATTTTGGCAGATGAACACTGAAGCTTTCTTT

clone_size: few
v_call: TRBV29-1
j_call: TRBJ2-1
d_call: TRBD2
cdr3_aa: CSVEWLAGGGEQFF
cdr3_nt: TGCAGCGTTGAGTGGCTAGCGGGAGGGGGTGAGCAGTTCTTC

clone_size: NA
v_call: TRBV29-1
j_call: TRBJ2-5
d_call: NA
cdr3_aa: CSVEFFVQETQYF
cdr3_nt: TGCAGCGTCGAGTTTTTCGTCCAGGAGACCCAGTACTTC

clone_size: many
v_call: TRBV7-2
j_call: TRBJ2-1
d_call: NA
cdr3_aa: CASSFIRGNEQFF
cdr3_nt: TGTGCCAGCAGCTTTATTCGGGGCAATGAGCAGTTCTTC

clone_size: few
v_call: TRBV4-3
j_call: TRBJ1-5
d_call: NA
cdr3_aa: CASSQDNGHSNQPQHF
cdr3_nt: TGCGCCAGCAGCCAAGATAACGGACATAGCAATCAGCCCCAGCATTTT

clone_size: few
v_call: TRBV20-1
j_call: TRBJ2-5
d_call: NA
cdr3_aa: CSAHSGRQETQYF
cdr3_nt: TGCAGTGCCCACAGCGGGCGCCAAGAGACCCAGTACTTC

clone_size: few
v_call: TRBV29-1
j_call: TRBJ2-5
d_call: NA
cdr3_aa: CSAQEGPQETQYF
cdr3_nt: TGCAGCGCCCAAGAGGGGCCCCAAGAGACCCAGTACTTC

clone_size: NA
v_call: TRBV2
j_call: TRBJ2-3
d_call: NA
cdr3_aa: CASSAQGDTDTQYF
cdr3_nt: TGTGCCAGCAGCGCTCAAGGAGACACAGATACGCAGTATTTT

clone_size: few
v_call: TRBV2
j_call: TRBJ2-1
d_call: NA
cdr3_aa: CASSERSGQPNEQFF
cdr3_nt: TGTGCCAGCAGTGAGCGGTCAGGTCAACCAAATGAGCAGTTCTTC

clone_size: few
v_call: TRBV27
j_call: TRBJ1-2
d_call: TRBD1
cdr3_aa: CASSLVGTANYGYTF
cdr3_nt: TGTGCCAGCAGTTTAGTCGGGACAGCTAACTATGGCTACACCTTC

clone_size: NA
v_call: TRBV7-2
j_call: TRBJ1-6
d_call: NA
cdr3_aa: CASSLVWNSPLHF
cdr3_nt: TGTGCCAGCAGCTTAGTGTGGAATTCACCCCTCCACTTT

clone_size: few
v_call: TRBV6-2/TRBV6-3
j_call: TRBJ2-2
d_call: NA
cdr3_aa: CASIRRFANTGELFF
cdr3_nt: TGTGCCAGTATCAGGAGATTCGCGAACACCGGGGAGCTGTTTTTT

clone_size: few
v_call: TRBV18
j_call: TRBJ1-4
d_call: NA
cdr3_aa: CASSPRSDEKLFF
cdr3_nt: TGTGCCAGCTCACCAAGGAGCGATGAAAAACTGTTTTTT

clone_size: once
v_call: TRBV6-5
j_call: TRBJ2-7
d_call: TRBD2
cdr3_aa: CASSSLSGSTYEQYF
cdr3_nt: TGTGCCAGCAGTAGCCTTAGCGGGAGTACGTACGAGCAGTACTTC

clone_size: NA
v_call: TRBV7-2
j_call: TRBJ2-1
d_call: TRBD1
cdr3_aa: CASSFAGTGYSYNEQFF
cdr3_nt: TGTGCCAGCAGCTTTGCCGGGACAGGATACTCCTACAATGAGCAGTTCTTC

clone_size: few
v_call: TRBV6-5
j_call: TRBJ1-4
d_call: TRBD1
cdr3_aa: CASSYSKQGYEKLFF
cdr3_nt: TGTGCCAGCAGTTACTCGAAACAGGGGTATGAAAAACTGTTTTTT

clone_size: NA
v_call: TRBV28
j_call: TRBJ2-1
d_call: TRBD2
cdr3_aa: CASSSQLAGEYNEQFF
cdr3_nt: TGTGCCAGCAGTTCGCAACTAGCGGGAGAGTACAATGAGCAGTTCTTC

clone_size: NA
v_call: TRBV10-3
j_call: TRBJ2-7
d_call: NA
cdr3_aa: CAIAAGAYEQYF
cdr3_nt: TGTGCCATCGCGGCAGGGGCCTACGAGCAGTACTTC

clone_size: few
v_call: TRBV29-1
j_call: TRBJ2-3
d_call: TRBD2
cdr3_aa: CSVGTSGGYDTQYF
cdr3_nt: TGCAGCGTCGGGACTAGCGGGGGGTATGATACGCAGTATTTT

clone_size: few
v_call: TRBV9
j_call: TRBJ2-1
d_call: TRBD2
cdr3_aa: CASSVEAGGFYEQFF
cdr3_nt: TGTGCCAGCAGCGTAGAAGCGGGAGGTTTCTATGAGCAGTTCTTC

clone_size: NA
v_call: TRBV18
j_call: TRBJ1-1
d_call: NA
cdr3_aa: CASSLASGNTEAFF
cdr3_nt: TGTGCCAGCTCACTAGCTTCGGGGAACACTGAAGCTTTCTTT

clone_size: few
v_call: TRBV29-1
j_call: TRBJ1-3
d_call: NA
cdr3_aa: CSVESLGAIGNTIYF
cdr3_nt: TGCAGCGTTGAAAGCCTTGGGGCAATAGGAAACACCATATATTTT

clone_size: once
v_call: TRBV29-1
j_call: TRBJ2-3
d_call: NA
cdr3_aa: CSGTGAGGPDTQYF
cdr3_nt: TGCAGCGGCACAGGGGCGGGAGGACCAGATACGCAGTATTTT

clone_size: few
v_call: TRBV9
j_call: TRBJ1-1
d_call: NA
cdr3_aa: CASSRDTFTEAFF
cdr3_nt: TGTGCCAGCAGCCGGGACACTTTCACTGAAGCTTTCTTT

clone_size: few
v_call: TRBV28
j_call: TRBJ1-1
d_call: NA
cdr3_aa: CASSLKVRPMNTEAFF
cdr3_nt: TGTGCCAGCAGTTTGAAGGTCAGGCCCATGAACACTGAAGCTTTCTTT

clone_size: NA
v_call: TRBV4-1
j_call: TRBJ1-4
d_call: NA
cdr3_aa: CASSSRATNEKLFF
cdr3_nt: TGCGCCAGCAGCTCGAGAGCAACTAATGAAAAACTGTTTTTT

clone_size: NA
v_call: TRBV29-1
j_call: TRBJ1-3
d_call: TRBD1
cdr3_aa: CSVRQGSGNTIYF
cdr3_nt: TGCAGCGTTCGACAGGGCTCTGGAAACACCATATATTTT

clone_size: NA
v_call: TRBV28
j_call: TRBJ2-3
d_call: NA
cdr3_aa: CASSPTGRGNTDTQYF
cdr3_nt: TGTGCCAGCAGTCCAACGGGCAGGGGTAACACAGATACGCAGTATTTT

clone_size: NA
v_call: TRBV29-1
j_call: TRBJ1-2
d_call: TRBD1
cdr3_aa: CSVVVTGGGYGYTF
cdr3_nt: TGCAGCGTTGTGGTTACAGGGGGCGGCTATGGCTACACCTTC

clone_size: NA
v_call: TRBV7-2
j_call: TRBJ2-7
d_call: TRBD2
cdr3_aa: CASSLIAGSTYEQYF
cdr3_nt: TGTGCCAGCAGCTTAATAGCGGGATCCACCTACGAGCAGTACTTC

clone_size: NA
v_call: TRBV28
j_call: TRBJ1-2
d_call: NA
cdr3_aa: CASSSPLYGYTF
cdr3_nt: TGTGCCAGCAGTAGTCCCCTCTATGGCTACACCTTC

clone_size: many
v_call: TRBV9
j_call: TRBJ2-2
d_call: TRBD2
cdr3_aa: CASSVLAGKGGELFF
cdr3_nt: TGTGCCAGCAGCGTACTAGCGGGAAAGGGCGGGGAGCTGTTTTTT